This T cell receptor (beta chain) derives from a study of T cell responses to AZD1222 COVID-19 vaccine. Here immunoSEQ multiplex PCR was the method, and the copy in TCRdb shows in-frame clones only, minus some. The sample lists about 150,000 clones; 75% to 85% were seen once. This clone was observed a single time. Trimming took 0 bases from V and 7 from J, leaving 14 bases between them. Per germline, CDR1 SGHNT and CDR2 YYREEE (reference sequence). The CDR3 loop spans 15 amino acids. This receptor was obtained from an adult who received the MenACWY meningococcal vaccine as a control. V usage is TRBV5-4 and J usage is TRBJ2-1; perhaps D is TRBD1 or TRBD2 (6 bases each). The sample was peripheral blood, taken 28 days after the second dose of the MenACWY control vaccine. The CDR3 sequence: CASSLVGGARNEQFF. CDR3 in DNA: TGTGCCAGCAGCTTGGTGGGGGGCGCCAGGAATGAGCAGTTCTTC.